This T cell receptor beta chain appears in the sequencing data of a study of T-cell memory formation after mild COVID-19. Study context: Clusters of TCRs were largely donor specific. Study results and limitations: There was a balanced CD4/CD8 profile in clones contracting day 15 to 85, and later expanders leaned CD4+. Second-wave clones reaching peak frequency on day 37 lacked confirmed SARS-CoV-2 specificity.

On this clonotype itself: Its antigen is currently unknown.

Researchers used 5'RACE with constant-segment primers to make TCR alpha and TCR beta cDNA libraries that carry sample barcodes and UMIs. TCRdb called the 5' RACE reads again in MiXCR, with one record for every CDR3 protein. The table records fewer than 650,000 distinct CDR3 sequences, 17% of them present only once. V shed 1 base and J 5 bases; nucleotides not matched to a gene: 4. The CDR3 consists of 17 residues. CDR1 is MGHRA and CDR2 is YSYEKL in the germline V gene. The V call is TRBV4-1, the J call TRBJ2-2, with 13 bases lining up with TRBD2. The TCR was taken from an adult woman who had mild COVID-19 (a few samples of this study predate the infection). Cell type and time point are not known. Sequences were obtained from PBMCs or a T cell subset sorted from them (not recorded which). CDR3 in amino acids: CASSQAGLAGRTGELFF. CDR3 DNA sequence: TGCGCCAGCAGCCAAGCGGGACTAGCGGGGAGAACCGGGGAGCTGTTTTTT.